This passage covers 20 T cell receptor beta chains from one sample sequenced in a study of T cell responses to AZD1222 COVID-19 vaccine. This table comes from immunoSEQ multiplex PCR, and its TCRdb copy is limited to in-frame clones, with some not included. The table includes tens of thousands of clones, about nine tenths detected once. The source material was peripheral blood, sampled 28 days after the second AZD1222 dose. The receptors derive from an adult who received the AZD1222 COVID-19 vaccine.

The CDR3 loop reads CASSIASSPLETQYF. The CDR3 DNA is TGTGCCAGCAGCATTGCTTCTAGCCCATTGGAGACCCAGTACTTC. The chain joins TRBV9 to TRBJ2-5; D is perhaps TRBD2 (5 bases). The V gene lost 4 bases and the J gene lost 5 bases, with 18 bases spanning the gap. The V gene's germline CDR1 is SGDLS and CDR2 YYNGEE. The CDR3 covers 15 residues. Complete variable domain (other parts from reference TRBV9 and TRBJ2-5): DSGVTQTPKHLITATGQRVTLRCSPRSGDLSVYWYQQSLDQGLQFLIQYYNGEERAKGNILERFSAQQFPDLHSELNLSSLELGDSALYFCASSIASSPLETQYFGPGTRLLVL.

To note about this clone: Other DNA sequences in this sample translate to the same CDR3. The CDR3 region has the DNA TGCGCCAGCAGCCCGAGACTAGCGGGAGCCTACGAGCAGTACTTC. It translates to CASSPRLAGAYEQYF. V gene TRBV5-1 combines with J gene TRBJ2-7; TRBD2 agrees at 12 bases. After removal of 4 bases from V and 2 bases from J, the junction contained 4 bases not matched to a gene. This CDR3 contains 15 residues. The germline V gene encodes CDR1 SGHRS and CDR2 YFSETQ.

The chain couples TRBV7-3 to TRBJ2-2, with D uncertain. The CDR3 runs to 14 residues. The ends were cut back, 2 bases at V and 3 bases at J, with 7 bases in the middle. Germline V gene lookup returns CDR1 SGHTA and CDR2 FQGTGA. The CDR3 region has the DNA TGTGCCAGCAGCTTATACCTTGACACCGGGGAGCTGTTTTTT. It specifies CASSLYLDTGELFF.

This clone was observed a few times. This CDR3 is also generated by other DNA sequences in the sample. The gene calls are TRBV5-1 and TRBJ2-7; D is tentatively TRBD1 or TRBD2 (5 bases each). This CDR3 has 14 amino acids. The V gene's germline CDR1 is SGHRS and CDR2 YFSETQ. The V gene lost 0 bases and the J gene lost 3 bases, with 10 bases spanning the gap. This chain's CDR3 is CASSLGGVDYEQYF. CDR3 sequence (DNA): TGCGCCAGCAGCTTGGGAGGGGTTGACTACGAGCAGTACTTC.

This chain links TRBV30 with TRBJ2-4; 8 bases align to TRBD2. The V gene's germline CDR1 is GTSNPN and CDR2 SVGIG (reference sequence). The J segment lost 3 bases and the V segment lost 5 bases, leaving 3 bases of the junction unmatched. The CDR3 is 13 residues long. In DNA, the CDR3 is TGTGCCTGGTTGGCGGGAGGCAAAAACATTCAGTACTTC. It is translated as CAWLAGGKNIQYF.

The rearrangement links TRBV5-4 to TRBJ2-4; D is perhaps TRBD2 (6 bases). The germline V and J ends were trimmed by 2 bases and 5 bases, with 11 bases remaining between them. This CDR3 has 14 residues. The germline gives CDR1 SGHNT, CDR2 YYREEE (reference sequence). CDR3 in DNA: TGTGCCAGCAGCTTCCGGGGGACGGAAAACATTCAGTACTTC. The encoded protein is CASSFRGTENIQYF.

This clone has only a few counts. The rearrangement joins TRBV29-1 to TRBJ1-1, with 11 nucleotides matching TRBD1. V lost 0 bases and J lost 1; bases outside the gene matches: 10. In germline, CDR1 is SQVTM, CDR2 ANQGSEA. The CDR3 has 18 residues. The CDR3 protein is CSVEDAGTGGVRNTEAFF. The CDR3 DNA sequence: TGCAGCGTTGAAGATGCCGGGACAGGGGGGGTCAGGAACACTGAAGCTTTCTTT. Supplemented by reference TRBV29-1 and TRBJ1-1, the full variable domain reads SAVISQKPSRDICQRGTSLTIQCQVDSQVTMMFWYRQQPGQSLTLIATANQGSEATYESGFVIDKFPISRPNLTFSTLTVSNMSPEDSSIYLCSVEDAGTGGVRNTEAFFGQGTRLTVV.

The chain carries TRBV4-2 and TRBJ1-5, with a weak D call TRBD1 (6 bases). CDR3 size: 16 residues. V was shortened by 1 base and J by 1 base, with 11 bases between the two germline ends. CDR1 is LGHNA, CDR2 YNFKEQ, per germline. In nucleotides, the CDR3 is TGTGCCAGCAGCCAAGTAACAGGGCGAAGCAATCAGCCCCAGCATTTT. It specifies CASSQVTGRSNQPQHF.

This clone was found a few times. The chain has TRBV9 and TRBJ1-3; D remains unclear. CDR1 is SGDLS and CDR2 is YYNGEE in the germline V gene. The CDR3 totals 14 residues. V shed 2 bases and J shed 0 bases, with 6 bases lying between them. CDR3 DNA sequence: TGTGCCAGCAGCGTTTACAGCTCTGGAAACACCATATATTTT. It specifies CASSVYSSGNTIYF.

This rearrangement joins TRBV27 to TRBJ2-7; 9 bases are shared with TRBD2. Per the germline V gene, CDR1 is MNHEY and CDR2 is SMNVEV (reference sequence). This CDR3 is 15 amino acids long. V was pared by 6 bases and J by 3 bases, with 9 bases of the junction left unmatched. The CDR3 spells CASRALAGVGYEQYF. DNA for the CDR3: TGTGCCAGCAGGGCTTTAGCGGGAGTGGGCTACGAGCAGTACTTC.

The V and J genes are TRBV15 and TRBJ2-1; 7 nucleotides agree with TRBD1. The trim removed 5 bases at V and 0 bases at J, leaving 4 bases unmatched. Germline V gene lookup returns CDR1 LNHNV and CDR2 YYDKDF (reference sequence). This CDR3 comprises 15 residues. The DNA for the CDR3 is TGTGCCACCAGCTTACAGGGGAGCTCCTACAATGAGCAGTTCTTC. Encoded protein: CATSLQGSSYNEQFF.

The chain uses TRBV2 and TRBJ2-1; TRBD2 is a possible D gene (6 bases). Germline V lookup: CDR1 SNHLY, CDR2 FYNNEI. The germline V and J ends were trimmed by 2 bases and 4 bases, with 12 bases remaining between them. The CDR3 consists of 15 residues. For the CDR3, the DNA is TGTGCCAGCAGTGAATCGTTAGCGGCTTACAATGAGCAGTTCTTC. This gives the protein CASSESLAAYNEQFF.

The chain's CDR3 is CASRQGPYEQYF. As DNA, the CDR3 is TGTGCCAGCAGACAGGGGCCCTACGAGCAGTACTTC. The V and J genes are TRBV28 and TRBJ2-7; 7 bases agree with TRBD1. Germline V gene sequence: CDR1 MDHEN, CDR2 SYDVKM. The J segment lost 2 bases and the V segment lost 6 bases, leaving 1 base of the junction unmatched. The CDR3 has 12 amino acids.

This rearrangement joins TRBV6-5 to TRBJ2-5; 7 positions match TRBD2. Germline values: CDR1 MNHEY, CDR2 SVGAGI. V was clipped by 11 bases and J by 7 bases; unmatched bases: 10. The CDR3 is 12 residues long. The CDR3 is CALRRTGGTQYF. The CDR3 coding sequence is TGTGCCCTCCGACGCACGGGAGGGACCCAGTACTTC.

This clone was detected once. This rearrangement joins TRBV19 to TRBJ2-1; D is unclear. This CDR3 is 13 amino acids long. V was pared by 3 bases and J by 5 bases, with 8 bases between. Germline values: CDR1 LNHDA, CDR2 SQIVND (reference sequence). The CDR3 is CASSMSWHNEQFF. Written as DNA, the CDR3 is TGTGCCAGTAGTATGAGCTGGCACAATGAGCAGTTCTTC.

V gene TRBV4-2 combines with J gene TRBJ1-4; 7 bases are shared with TRBD1. Germline values: CDR1 LGHNA, CDR2 YNFKEQ. The CDR3 spans 16 residues. Trimming removed 0 bases from V and 3 bases from J; junction bases left unmatched: 4. The DNA for the CDR3 is TGTGCCAGCAGCCAAGAGCCGGGACAGTCTAATGAAAAACTGTTTTTT. Translation: CASSQEPGQSNEKLFF.

Only a few counts were recorded for this clone. The chain joins TRBV4-1 to TRBJ2-1; 10 bases agree with TRBD2. J gave up 9 bases and V 8 bases, and 10 bases lay outside the gene matches. Looked up from germline, CDR1 is MGHRA and CDR2 is YSYEKL. This CDR3 region has 14 residues. The CDR3 DNA reads as TGCGCCAGCTGCCGAGCGGGAGGGCTGGGTGAGCAGTTCTTC. Translated, it gives CASCRAGGLGEQFF.

The V and J genes are TRBV15 and TRBJ2-3; 10 bases line up with TRBD2. The CDR3 is 15 amino acids. Trimming took 0 bases from V and 6 from J; bases not matched to a gene: 3. The V gene's germline CDR1 is LNHNV and CDR2 YYDKDF (reference sequence). The CDR3 reads CATSREGTSEDTQYF. In DNA, the CDR3 is TGTGCCACCAGCAGAGAGGGGACTAGCGAGGATACGCAGTATTTT.

The chain joins TRBV19 to TRBJ2-1; 8 nucleotides match TRBD1. This CDR3 spans 15 amino acids. CDR1 is LNHDA, CDR2 SQIVND, per germline (reference sequence). The V segment lost 7 bases and the J segment 2 bases; nucleotides outside the gene matches: 7. The CDR3 sequence is CASKPQGGPYNEQFF. The CDR3 bases are TGTGCCAGTAAACCACAGGGGGGACCCTACAATGAGCAGTTCTTC.

V and J are TRBV5-1 and TRBJ2-7; no reliable D call. The V gene's germline CDR1 is SGHRS and CDR2 YFSETQ. V was clipped by 0 bases and J by 0 bases, with 7 bases between them. The CDR3 totals 14 residues. The chain's CDR3 is CASSLVASSYEQYF. DNA of the CDR3: TGCGCCAGCAGCTTGGTCGCGAGCTCCTACGAGCAGTACTTC.